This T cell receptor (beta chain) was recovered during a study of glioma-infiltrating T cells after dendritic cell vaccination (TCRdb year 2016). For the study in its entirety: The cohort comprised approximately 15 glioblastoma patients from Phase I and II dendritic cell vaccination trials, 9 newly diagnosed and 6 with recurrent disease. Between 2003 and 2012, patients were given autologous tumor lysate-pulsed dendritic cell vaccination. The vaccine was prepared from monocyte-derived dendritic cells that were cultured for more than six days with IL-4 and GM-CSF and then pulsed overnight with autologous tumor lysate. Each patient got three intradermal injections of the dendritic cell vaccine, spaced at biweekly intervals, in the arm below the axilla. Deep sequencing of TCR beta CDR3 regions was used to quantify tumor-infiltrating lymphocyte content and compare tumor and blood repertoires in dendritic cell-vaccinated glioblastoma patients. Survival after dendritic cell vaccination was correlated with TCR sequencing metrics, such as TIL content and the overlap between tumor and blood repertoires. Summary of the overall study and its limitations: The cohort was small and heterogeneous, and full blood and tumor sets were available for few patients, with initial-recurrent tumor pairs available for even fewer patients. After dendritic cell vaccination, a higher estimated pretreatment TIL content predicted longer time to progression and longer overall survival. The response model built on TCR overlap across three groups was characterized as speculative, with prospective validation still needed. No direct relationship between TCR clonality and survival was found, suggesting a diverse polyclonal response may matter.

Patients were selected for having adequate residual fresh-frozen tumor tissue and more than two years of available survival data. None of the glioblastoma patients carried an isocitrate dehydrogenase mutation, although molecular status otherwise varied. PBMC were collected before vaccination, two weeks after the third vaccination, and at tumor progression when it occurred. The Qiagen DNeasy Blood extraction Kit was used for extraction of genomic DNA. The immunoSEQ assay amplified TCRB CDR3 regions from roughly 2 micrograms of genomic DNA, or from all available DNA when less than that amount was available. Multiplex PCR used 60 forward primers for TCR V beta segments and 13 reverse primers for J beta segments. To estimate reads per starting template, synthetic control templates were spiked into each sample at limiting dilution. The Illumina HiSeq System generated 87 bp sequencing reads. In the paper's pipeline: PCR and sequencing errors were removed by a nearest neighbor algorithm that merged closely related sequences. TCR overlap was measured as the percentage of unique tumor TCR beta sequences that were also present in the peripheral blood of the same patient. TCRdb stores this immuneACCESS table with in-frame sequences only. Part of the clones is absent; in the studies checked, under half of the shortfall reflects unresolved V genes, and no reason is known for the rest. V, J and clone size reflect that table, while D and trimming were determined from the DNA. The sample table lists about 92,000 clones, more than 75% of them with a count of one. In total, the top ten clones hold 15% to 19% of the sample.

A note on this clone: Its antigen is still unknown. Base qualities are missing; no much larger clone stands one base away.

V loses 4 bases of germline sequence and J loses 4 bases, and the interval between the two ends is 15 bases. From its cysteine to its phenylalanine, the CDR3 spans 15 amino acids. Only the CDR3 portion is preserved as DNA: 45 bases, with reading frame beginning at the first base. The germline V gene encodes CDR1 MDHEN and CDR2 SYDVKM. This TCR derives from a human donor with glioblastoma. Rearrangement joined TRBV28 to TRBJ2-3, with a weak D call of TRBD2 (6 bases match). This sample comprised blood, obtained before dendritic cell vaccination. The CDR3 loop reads CASSSASGFSDTQYF. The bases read TGTGCCAGCAGTTCGGCCAGCGGGTTCTCAGATACGCAGTATTTT.